Sequencing of this T cell receptor (beta chain) was carried out in a study of shared clonotypes between healthy human individuals. Notes on the study in general: Sharing across a handful of donors was seen in 4% to 6.5% of naive CD4 clonotypes. Clonotype sharing among donors was expected to depend on sequencing depth.

Clones were read by immunoSEQ multiplex PCR, and TCRdb kept only the in-frame ones, dropping some. Altogether millions of clones are present, around nine tenths being singletons, with the ten largest covering roughly 0.13%. This clone was observed once. Its matching antigen is unknown. Germline loops: CDR1 MDHEN, CDR2 SYDVKM. The CDR3 runs 14 residues. V was pared by 4 bases and J by 4 bases, with 4 bases of the junction left unmatched. The chain recombines TRBV28 with TRBJ1-2; 9 bases are a match to TRBD1. Sequencing used naive CD4+ T cells sorted from blood. As for subset: CD45RA+ positively selected. The sequence came from a young man in good health. CDR3 in amino acids: CASSYRDRAYGYTF. Written as DNA, the CDR3 is TGTGCCAGCAGTTACCGGGACAGGGCCTATGGCTACACCTTC.